The 16 T cell receptor beta chains below come from one sample, sequenced in a study of shared clonotypes between healthy human individuals. Data came from immunoSEQ multiplex PCR; TCRdb stores just in-frame clones and leaves some out. The profile shows roughly 2.4 million clones, almost 96% of them singletons. Input material: naive CD4+ T cells sorted from blood. Specified subset: CD45RA+ positively selected. These receptors were collected from a man between 18 and 29 years old in good health.

The CDR3 coding sequence is TGTGCCAGCAGCCTCTGGGGGACCGGGGAGCTGTTTTTT. Its protein product is CASSLWGTGELFF. The chain recombines TRBV6-5 with TRBJ2-2; the D call may be TRBD1 or TRBD2 (5 bases each). The CDR3 sequence is 13 residues long. The germline V gene encodes CDR1 MNHEY and CDR2 SVGAGI. The germline V and J ends were trimmed by 6 bases and 5 bases, with 10 bases remaining between them.

V is TRBV11-2 and J is TRBJ2-5; D call uncertain. Germline V CDR1 and CDR2: SGHAT, FQNNGV. The V end was cut by 4 bases, the J end by 6 bases, with 9 bases between. The length of the CDR3 is 12 residues. CDR3 protein: CASSSQQKTQYF. The CDR3, as DNA: TGTGCCAGCAGCTCTCAACAAAAGACCCAGTACTTC.

This clone was recorded once. The chain recombines TRBV9 with TRBJ1-3; D ambiguous. Germline loops: CDR1 SGDLS, CDR2 YYNGEE. The length of the CDR3 is 13 residues. V was clipped by 1 base and J by 4 bases, with 6 bases between them. The CDR3 DNA sequence: TGTGCCAGCAGCGTAAGTGAGGGAAACACCATATATTTT. Translated: CASSVSEGNTIYF.

The J gene is TRBJ2-1, the V gene TRBV5-1; 7 positions agree with TRBD1. This CDR3 has 16 amino acids. J gave up 0 bases and V 3 bases, and 6 bases lay outside the gene matches. Per the germline V gene, CDR1 is SGHRS and CDR2 is YFSETQ. The CDR3, as DNA: TGCGCCAGCAGCTATTACCGGGACAGCTCCTACAATGAGCAGTTCTTC. As protein: CASSYYRDSSYNEQFF.

The chain has TRBV25-1 and TRBJ1-5, with D perhaps matching TRBD1 (5 bases). Trimming shortened V by 2 bases and J by 8 bases, and 13 bases separated the two germline ends. Per germline, CDR1 MGHDK and CDR2 SYGVNS. This CDR3 is 14 amino acids long. Written as DNA, the CDR3 is TGTGCCAGCAGTGAACTGGGGGGGTTTGAGCCCCAGCATTTT. This codes for CASSELGGFEPQHF. Supplemented by reference TRBV25-1 and TRBJ1-5, the full variable domain reads EADIYQTPRYLVIGTGKKITLECSQTMGHDKMYWYQQDPGMELHLIHYSYGVNSTEKGDLSSESTVSRIRTEHFPLTLESARPSHTSQYLCASSELGGFEPQHFGDGTRLSIL.

This clone was picked up one time. The rearrangement joins TRBV5-6 to TRBJ1-2; 9 bases agree with TRBD1. The germline CDR1 and CDR2 sequences are SGHDT and YYEEEE. The V segment lost 1 base and the J segment 5 bases; nucleotides outside the gene matches: 3. The CDR3 is 14 residues long. The CDR3 sequence is CASSLRDRVYGYTF. For the CDR3, the DNA is TGTGCCAGCAGCTTGCGGGACAGGGTTTATGGCTACACCTTC.

In DNA form, the CDR3 reads TGTGCCAGCAGCTTAAGGGACAGGGAAGCTTTCTTT. Protein product: CASSLRDREAFF. The rearrangement links TRBV13 to TRBJ1-1; TRBD1 matches 8 bases. The V gene end was trimmed by 2 bases and the J gene end by 8 bases; junction bases not matched to a gene: 1. CDR3 length: 12 residues. CDR1 PRHDT and CDR2 FYEKMQ come from the germline V gene (reference sequence). The whole variable domain, remainder taken from reference TRBV13 and TRBJ1-1, is AAGVIQSPRHLIKEKRETATLKCYPIPRHDTVYWYQQGPGQDPQFLISFYEKMQSDKGSIPDRFSAQQFSDYHSELNMSSLELGDSALYFCASSLRDREAFFGQGTRLTVV.

The genes are TRBV18 and TRBJ2-4; TRBD1 matches 7 bases. The germline V gene encodes CDR1 KGHSH and CDR2 LQKENI. This CDR3 contains 23 residues. V shed 3 bases, J shed 0 bases, and the junction held 26 bases outside the gene matches. CDR3 loop: CASSPKSARPQGETGLAKNIQYF. The DNA for the CDR3 is TGTGCCAGCTCACCGAAGTCGGCCCGGCCCCAGGGGGAAACTGGACTAGCCAAAAACATTCAGTACTTC.

The chain uses TRBV6-5 and TRBJ1-2; no definite D call. This CDR3 region has 12 residues. Germline CDR1 MNHEY, CDR2 SVGAGI. Trimming stripped 5 bases from V and 7 bases from J, with 11 bases between. CDR3 protein: CASSVGEGGYTF. In DNA form, the CDR3 reads TGTGCCAGCAGTGTGGGAGAGGGTGGCTACACCTTC.

This clone appeared a single time. The chain carries TRBV6-1 and TRBJ2-1; D not resolved. Trimming removed 4 bases at V and 0 bases at J, with 7 bases between. Germline CDR1 and CDR2: MNHNS and SASEGT. The CDR3 length is 14 residues. This chain's CDR3 is CASSAGTSYNEQFF. The CDR3 region has the DNA TGTGCCAGCAGTGCTGGAACCTCCTACAATGAGCAGTTCTTC.

As for this clone: The sample holds other DNA sequences that translate to the same CDR3. This chain joins TRBV5-1 and TRBJ1-4; no clear D. From germline, CDR1 is SGHRS and CDR2 YFSETQ. V lost 1 base to trimming and J lost 0 bases, with 7 bases between them. The length of the CDR3 is 15 residues. The CDR3 bases are TGCGCCAGCAGCTTGCCGGGCGCAACTAATGAAAAACTGTTTTTT. Residues: CASSLPGATNEKLFF.

The V gene is TRBV19, the J gene TRBJ1-5; TRBD1 agrees at 7 bases. This CDR3 has 15 amino acids. V lost 8 bases to trimming and J lost 0 bases; unmatched junction nucleotides: 7. Germline CDR1 LNHDA, CDR2 SQIVND (reference sequence). The CDR3 loop is CASWDSRFSNQPQHF. CDR3 nucleotides: TGTGCCAGTTGGGACAGTAGATTTAGCAATCAGCCCCAGCATTTT.

The chain couples TRBV6-5 to TRBJ2-7, with 7 bases aligning to TRBD1. Germline loops: CDR1 MNHEY, CDR2 SVGAGI. This CDR3 is built from 14 residues. Unmatched junction bases numbered 8, after V lost 6 bases and J lost 3 bases. As DNA, the CDR3 is TGTGCCAGCAGAATCTCGGACAGGAGCTACGAGCAGTACTTC. Protein sequence: CASRISDRSYEQYF.

J is TRBJ2-7 and V is TRBV12-2; TRBD1 is the table's D call and was not checked against the DNA. TRBV12-2 is a recognized pseudogene. The CDR3 runs to 15 residues. CDR3 protein: CASRLAVTTSYEQYF. CDR3 DNA: TGTGCAAGTCGCTTAGCTGTCACAACCTCCTACGAGCAGTACTTC.

The V gene is TRBV5-6, the J gene TRBJ2-3, with 9 bases that match TRBD1. CDR3 size: 16 residues. V trimming: 4 bases; J trimming: 5 bases; junction bases outside the gene matches: 11. CDR1 is SGHDT and CDR2 is YYEEEE in the germline V gene. The CDR3 reads CASSLGQGRRRDTQYF. CDR3 in DNA: TGTGCCAGCAGCCTAGGACAGGGGAGAAGGAGAGATACGCAGTATTTT.

This chain joins TRBV11-2 and TRBJ2-3; D uncertain. V lost 6 bases, J lost 6 bases, and 7 bases lay in between. Germline loops: CDR1 SGHAT, CDR2 FQNNGV. This CDR3 is 11 amino acids long. In DNA, the CDR3 is TGTGCCAGCAGGTTGAGGGATACGCAGTATTTT. It codes for CASRLRDTQYF.